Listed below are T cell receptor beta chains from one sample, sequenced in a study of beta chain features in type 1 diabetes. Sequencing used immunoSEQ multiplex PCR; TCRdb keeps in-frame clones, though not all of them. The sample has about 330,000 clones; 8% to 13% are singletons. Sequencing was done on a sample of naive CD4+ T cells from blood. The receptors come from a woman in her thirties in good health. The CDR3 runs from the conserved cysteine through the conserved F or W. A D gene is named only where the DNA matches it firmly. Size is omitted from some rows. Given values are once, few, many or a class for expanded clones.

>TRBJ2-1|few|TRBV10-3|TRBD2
TGTGCCATCAGTGGGGCTAGCGGGGTCTACAATGAGCAGTTCTTC
CAISGASGVYNEQFF
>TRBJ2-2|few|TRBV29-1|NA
TGCAGCGCCCGCCCCGCTAGGAACACCGGGGAGCTGTTTTTT
CSARPARNTGELFF
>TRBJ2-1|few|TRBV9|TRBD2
TGTGCCAGCAGCTCCACTAGCGGGATTAGCTCCTACAATGAGCAGTTCTTC
CASSSTSGISSYNEQFF
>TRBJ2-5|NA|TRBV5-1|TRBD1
TGCGCCAGCAGCGTTGGACAGGGGTACCAAGAGACCCAGTACTTC
CASSVGQGYQETQYF
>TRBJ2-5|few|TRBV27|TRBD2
TGTGCCAGCAGTTCCAGTGTCGGGAGGATACAAGAGACCCAGTACTTC
CASSSSVGRIQETQYF
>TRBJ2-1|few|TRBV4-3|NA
TGCGCCAGCAGTCCCCAGGTGCGGGGTGGGGCCTACAATGAGCAGTTCTTC
CASSPQVRGGAYNEQFF
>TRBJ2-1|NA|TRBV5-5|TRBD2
TGTGCCAGCAGCGGGGAACTAGCGGCTTACAATGAGCAGTTCTTC
CASSGELAAYNEQFF
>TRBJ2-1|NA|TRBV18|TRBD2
TGTGCCAGCTCACCTCTTCTAGCGGGAGCGGGGAATGAGCAGTTCTTC
CASSPLLAGAGNEQFF
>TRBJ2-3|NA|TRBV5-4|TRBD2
TGTGCCAGCAGCTTGCGCTTAGCGGGACCTAGCACAGATACGCAGTATTTT
CASSLRLAGPSTDTQYF
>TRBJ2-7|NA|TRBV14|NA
TGTGCCAGCAGTCCTAGCTGGGCCGAGCAGTACTTC
CASSPSWAEQYF
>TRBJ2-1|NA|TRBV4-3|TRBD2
TGCGCCAGCAGCCAAGAAGGGCGGGAGGGCCTTCGGAATGAGCAGTTCTTC
CASSQEGREGLRNEQFF
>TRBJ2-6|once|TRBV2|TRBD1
TGTGCCAGCAGTGAATACGGGACAGGCTCTGGGGCCAACGTCCTGACTTTC
CASSEYGTGSGANVLTF
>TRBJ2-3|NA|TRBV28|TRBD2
TGTGCCAGCAAGGGCGCGGGAGAGGGCACAGATACGCAGTATTTT
CASKGAGEGTDTQYF
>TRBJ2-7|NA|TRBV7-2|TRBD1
TGCGCCAGCAGCCACGGGACAGGGGGCTCCTACGAGCAGTACTTC
CASSHGTGGSYEQYF